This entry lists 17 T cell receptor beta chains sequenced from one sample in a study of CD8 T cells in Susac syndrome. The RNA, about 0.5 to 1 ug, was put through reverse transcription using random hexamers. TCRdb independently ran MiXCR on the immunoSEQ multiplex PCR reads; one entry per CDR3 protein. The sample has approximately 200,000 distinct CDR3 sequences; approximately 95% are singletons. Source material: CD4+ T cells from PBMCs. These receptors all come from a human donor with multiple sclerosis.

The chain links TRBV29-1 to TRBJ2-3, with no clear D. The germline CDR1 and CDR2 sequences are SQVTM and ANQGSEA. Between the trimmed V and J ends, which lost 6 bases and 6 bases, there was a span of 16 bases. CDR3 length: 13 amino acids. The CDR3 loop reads CSVGPRVGDTQYF. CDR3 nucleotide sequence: TGCAGCGTAGGCCCTAGGGTCGGGGATACGCAGTATTTT.

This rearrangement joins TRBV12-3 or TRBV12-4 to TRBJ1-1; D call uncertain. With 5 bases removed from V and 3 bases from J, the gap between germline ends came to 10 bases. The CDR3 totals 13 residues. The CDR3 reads CASSTSIDTEAFF. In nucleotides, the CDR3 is TGTGCCAGCAGTACCTCGATAGACACTGAAGCTTTCTTT.

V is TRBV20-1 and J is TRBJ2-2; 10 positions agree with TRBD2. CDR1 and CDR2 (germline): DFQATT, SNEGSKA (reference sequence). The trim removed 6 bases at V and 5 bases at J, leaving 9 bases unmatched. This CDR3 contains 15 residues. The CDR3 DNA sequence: TGCAGTGCCCTAGTGACTAGCGGGTGGACCGGGGAGCTGTTTTTT. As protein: CSALVTSGWTGELFF.

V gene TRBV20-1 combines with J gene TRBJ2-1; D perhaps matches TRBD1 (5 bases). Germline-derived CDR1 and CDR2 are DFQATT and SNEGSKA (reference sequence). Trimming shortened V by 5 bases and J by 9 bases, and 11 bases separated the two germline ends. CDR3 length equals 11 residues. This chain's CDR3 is CSAGLQVEQFF. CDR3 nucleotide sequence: TGCAGTGCTGGGTTACAGGTTGAGCAGTTCTTC.

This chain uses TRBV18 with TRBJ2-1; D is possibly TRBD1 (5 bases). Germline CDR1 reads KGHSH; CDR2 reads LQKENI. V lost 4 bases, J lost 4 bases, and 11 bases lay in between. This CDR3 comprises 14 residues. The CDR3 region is CASSQIQVYNEQFF. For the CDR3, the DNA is TGTGCCAGCTCACAGATACAGGTGTACAATGAGCAGTTCTTC.

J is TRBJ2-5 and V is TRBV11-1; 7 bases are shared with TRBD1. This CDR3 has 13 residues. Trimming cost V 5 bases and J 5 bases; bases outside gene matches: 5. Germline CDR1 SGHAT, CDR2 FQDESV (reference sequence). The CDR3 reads CASSQTGKETQYF. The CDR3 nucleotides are TGTGCCAGCAGCCAGACAGGGAAGGAGACCCAGTACTTC.

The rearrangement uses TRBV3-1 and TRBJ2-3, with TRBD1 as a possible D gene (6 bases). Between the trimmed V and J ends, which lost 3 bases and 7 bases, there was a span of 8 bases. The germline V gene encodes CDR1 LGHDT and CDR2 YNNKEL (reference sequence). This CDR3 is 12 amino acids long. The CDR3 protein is CASSQGANTQYF. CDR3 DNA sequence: TGTGCCAGCAGCCAGGGGGCCAATACGCAGTATTTT.

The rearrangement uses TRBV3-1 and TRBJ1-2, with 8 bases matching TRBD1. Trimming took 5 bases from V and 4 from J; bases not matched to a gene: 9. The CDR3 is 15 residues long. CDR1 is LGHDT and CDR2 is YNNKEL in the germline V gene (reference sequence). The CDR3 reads CASSFHRGEGYGYTF. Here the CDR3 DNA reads TGTGCCAGCAGCTTCCACAGGGGGGAGGGCTATGGCTACACCTTC.

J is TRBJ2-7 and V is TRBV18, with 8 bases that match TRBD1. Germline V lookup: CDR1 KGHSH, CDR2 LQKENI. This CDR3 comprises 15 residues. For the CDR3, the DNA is TGTGCCAGCAGTGGAGGACAGGGCCTCTCCTACGGGCAGTACGTC. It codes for CASSGGQGLSYGQYV.

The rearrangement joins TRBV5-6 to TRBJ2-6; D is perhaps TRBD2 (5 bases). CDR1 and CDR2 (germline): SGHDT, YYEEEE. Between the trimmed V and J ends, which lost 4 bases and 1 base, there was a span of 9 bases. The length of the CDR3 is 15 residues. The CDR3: CASSPRRSGANVLTF. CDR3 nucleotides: TGTGCCAGCAGCCCTCGGAGGTCTGGGGCCAACGTCCTGACTTTC.

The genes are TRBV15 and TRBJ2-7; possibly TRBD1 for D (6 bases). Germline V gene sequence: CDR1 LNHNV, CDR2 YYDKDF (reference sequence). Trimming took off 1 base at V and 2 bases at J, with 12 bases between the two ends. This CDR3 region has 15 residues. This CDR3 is CATSRAAGAPYEQYF. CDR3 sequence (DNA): TGTGCCACCAGCAGAGCGGCAGGGGCCCCCTACGAGCAGTACTTC.

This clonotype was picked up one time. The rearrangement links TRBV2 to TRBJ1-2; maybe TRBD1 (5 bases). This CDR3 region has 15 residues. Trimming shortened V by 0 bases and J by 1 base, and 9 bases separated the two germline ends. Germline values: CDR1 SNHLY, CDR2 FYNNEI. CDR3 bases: TGTGCCAGCAGTGAAGCGTCACAGGATAACTATGGCTACACCTTC. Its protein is CASSEASQDNYGYTF. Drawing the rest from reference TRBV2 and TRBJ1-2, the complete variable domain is EPEVTQTPSHQVTQMGQEVILRCVPISNHLYFYWYRQILGQKVEFLVSFYNNEISEKSEIFDDQFSVERPDGSNFTLKIRSTKLEDSAMYFCASSEASQDNYGYTFGSGTRLTVV.

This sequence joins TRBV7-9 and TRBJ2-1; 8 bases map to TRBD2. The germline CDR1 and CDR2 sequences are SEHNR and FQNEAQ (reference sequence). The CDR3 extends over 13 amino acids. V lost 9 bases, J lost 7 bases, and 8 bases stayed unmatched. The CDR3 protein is CASTGGRSNEQFF. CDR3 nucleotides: TGTGCCAGTACGGGGGGGCGATCAAATGAGCAGTTCTTC.

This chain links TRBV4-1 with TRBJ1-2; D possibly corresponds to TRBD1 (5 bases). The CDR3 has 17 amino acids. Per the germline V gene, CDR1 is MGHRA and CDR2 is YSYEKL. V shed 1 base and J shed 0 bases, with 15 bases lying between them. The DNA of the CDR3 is TGCGCCAGCAGCCAAGGGGGGTGGGGACCGACTAACTATGGCTACACCTTC. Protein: CASSQGGWGPTNYGYTF.

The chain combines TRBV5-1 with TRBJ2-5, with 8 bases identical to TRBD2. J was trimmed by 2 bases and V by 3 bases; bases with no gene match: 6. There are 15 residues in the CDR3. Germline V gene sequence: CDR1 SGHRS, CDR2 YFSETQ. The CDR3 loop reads CASSSSGGVQETQYF. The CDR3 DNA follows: TGCGCCAGCAGCTCGAGCGGGGGAGTACAAGAGACCCAGTACTTC.

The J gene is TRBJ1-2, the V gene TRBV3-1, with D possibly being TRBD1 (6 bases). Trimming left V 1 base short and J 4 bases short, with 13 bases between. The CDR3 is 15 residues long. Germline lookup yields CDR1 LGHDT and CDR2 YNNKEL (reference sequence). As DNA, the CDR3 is TGTGCCAGCAGCCAAGGGACAGACCCACTCTATGGCTACACCTTC. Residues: CASSQGTDPLYGYTF.

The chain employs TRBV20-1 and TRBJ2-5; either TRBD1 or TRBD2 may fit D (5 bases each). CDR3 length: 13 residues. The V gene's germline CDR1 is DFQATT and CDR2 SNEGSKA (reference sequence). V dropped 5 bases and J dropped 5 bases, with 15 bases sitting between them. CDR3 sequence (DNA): TGCAGTGCTTTAGGGGCTAGCCTTGAGACCCAGTACTTC. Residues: CSALGASLETQYF.